Reported below is one TCR beta chain. The germline V gene encodes CDR1 SGDLS and CDR2 YYNGEE. Trimming shortened V by 3 bases and J by 0 bases, and 24 bases separated the two germline ends. The CDR3 consists of 20 residues. This entry comes from a study of shared clonotypes between healthy human individuals. Each subset's genomic DNA was shared equally among a number of immunoSEQ plates. The assay was immunoSEQ multiplex PCR, and TCRdb's table has in-frame clones only and misses some. The sample consists of 2 million to 3 million clones, under 95% of them appearing once. The sample comprised naive CD4+ T cells from PBMCs. Subset reported: CD45RA+ positively selected. The origin of this receptor is a young man in good health. Some clones in this sample may be carry-over from other donors' samples. The V and J genes are TRBV9 and TRBJ2-2, with a possible D match to TRBD1 (6 bases). CDR3 sequence reads: CASSAPGHMDSRTNTGELFF. The CDR3 DNA sequence: TGTGCCAGCAGCGCCCCGGGACATATGGACTCACGAACGAACACCGGGGAGCTGTTTTTT. The variable domain in full, completed from reference TRBV9 and TRBJ2-2, reads DSGVTQTPKHLITATGQRVTLRCSPRSGDLSVYWYQQSLDQGLQFLIQYYNGEERAKGNILERFSAQQFPDLHSELNLSSLELGDSALYFCASSAPGHMDSRTNTGELFFGEGSRLTVL.